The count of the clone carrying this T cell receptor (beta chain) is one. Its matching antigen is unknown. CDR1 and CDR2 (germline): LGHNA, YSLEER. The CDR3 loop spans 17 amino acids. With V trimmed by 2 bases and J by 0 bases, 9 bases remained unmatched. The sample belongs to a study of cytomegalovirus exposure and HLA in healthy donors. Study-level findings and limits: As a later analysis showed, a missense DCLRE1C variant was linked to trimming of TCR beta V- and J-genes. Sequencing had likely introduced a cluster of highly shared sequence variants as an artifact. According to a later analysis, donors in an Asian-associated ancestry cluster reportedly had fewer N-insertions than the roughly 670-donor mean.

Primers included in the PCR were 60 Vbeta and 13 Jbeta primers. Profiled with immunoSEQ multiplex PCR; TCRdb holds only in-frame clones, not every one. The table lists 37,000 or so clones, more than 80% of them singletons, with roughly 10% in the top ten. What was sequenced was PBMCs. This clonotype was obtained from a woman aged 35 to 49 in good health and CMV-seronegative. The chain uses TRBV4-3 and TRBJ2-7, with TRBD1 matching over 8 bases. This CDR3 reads CASSQQITGTGSYEQYF. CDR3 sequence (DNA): TGCGCCAGCAGCCAACAAATTACCGGGACAGGCTCCTACGAGCAGTACTTC.